Listed below are T cell receptor beta chains from one sample, sequenced in a study of control samples from healthy donors and cancer patients. The protocol was immunoSEQ multiplex PCR, while the TCRdb copy is restricted to in-frame clones and leaves out a portion. The sample contains roughly 120,000 clones, about 89% of which appear only once. Sequences were obtained from blood. All receptors come from a woman younger than 35 in good health. Each CDR3 is given with its conserved first and last residue. The order of the fields is clone size, V gene, J gene, D gene, CDR3 protein, CDR3 DNA. A D gene is named only where the DNA matches it firmly. Clone size is shown for a subset of rows, as once, few, many or a class of expanded clone.

abundance: -; v_gene: TRBV2; j_gene: TRBJ1-6; d_gene: TRBD1; CDR3aa: CASSRDSLSLHF; CDR3nt: TGTGCCAGCAGTCGGGACAGTCTTTCTCTCCACTTT
abundance: -; v_gene: TRBV5-6; j_gene: TRBJ2-2; d_gene: -; CDR3aa: CASTSVWGAETGELFF; CDR3nt: TGTGCCAGCACCTCGGTCTGGGGGGCTGAGACCGGGGAGCTGTTTTTT
abundance: once; v_gene: TRBV28; j_gene: TRBJ2-3; d_gene: -; CDR3aa: CASTPSGTDTQYF; CDR3nt: TGTGCCAGCACCCCCTCAGGCACAGATACGCAGTATTTT
abundance: -; v_gene: TRBV27; j_gene: TRBJ1-5; d_gene: TRBD1; CDR3aa: CASSHRQGADPPQHF; CDR3nt: TGTGCCAGCAGCCATAGACAGGGAGCGGACCCGCCCCAGCATTTT
abundance: -; v_gene: TRBV10-1; j_gene: TRBJ2-7; d_gene: -; CDR3aa: CASRLRDILSYEQYF; CDR3nt: TGCGCCAGCAGACTCCGGGACATCCTCTCCTACGAGCAGTACTTC
abundance: -; v_gene: TRBV5-1; j_gene: TRBJ1-1; d_gene: TRBD1; CDR3aa: CASAGDRGRTEAFF; CDR3nt: TGCGCCAGCGCGGGGGACAGGGGGCGCACTGAAGCTTTCTTT
abundance: -; v_gene: TRBV3-1/TRBV3-2; j_gene: TRBJ2-7; d_gene: -; CDR3aa: CASSPCWGGCEQYF; CDR3nt: TGTGCCAGCAGCCCCTGTTGGGGGGGCTGCGAGCAGTACTTC
abundance: -; v_gene: TRBV6-1; j_gene: TRBJ2-5; d_gene: TRBD2; CDR3aa: CASSESVTSGGQETQYF; CDR3nt: TGTGCCAGCAGTGAATCAGTGACTAGCGGGGGCCAAGAGACCCAGTACTTC
abundance: once; v_gene: TRBV5-6; j_gene: TRBJ1-2; d_gene: -; CDR3aa: CASRQTVDYGYTF; CDR3nt: TGTGCCAGCAGGCAGACAGTGGACTATGGCTACACCTTC
abundance: -; v_gene: TRBV4-1; j_gene: TRBJ2-1; d_gene: -; CDR3aa: CASSQAPFRDLRYNEQFF; CDR3nt: TGCGCCAGCAGCCAAGCTCCTTTCCGGGACCTCCGCTACAATGAGCAGTTCTTC
abundance: -; v_gene: TRBV24-1; j_gene: TRBJ2-3; d_gene: -; CDR3aa: CATSTPGWGSDTQYF; CDR3nt: TGTGCCACCAGTACTCCAGGGTGGGGGTCAGATACGCAGTATTTT
abundance: -; v_gene: TRBV6-5; j_gene: TRBJ1-1; d_gene: -; CDR3aa: CACLRASTEAFF; CDR3nt: TGTGCCTGCCTGAGGGCTTCAACTGAAGCTTTCTTT
abundance: -; v_gene: TRBV19; j_gene: TRBJ2-2; d_gene: -; CDR3aa: CASSIGPNTGELFF; CDR3nt: TGTGCCAGTAGTATAGGACCCAACACCGGGGAGCTGTTTTTT
abundance: -; v_gene: TRBV7-2; j_gene: TRBJ2-2; d_gene: -; CDR3aa: CASSPHDGSPELFF; CDR3nt: TGTGCCAGCAGCCCACATGACGGTTCCCCGGAGCTGTTTTTT
abundance: -; v_gene: TRBV9; j_gene: TRBJ2-3; d_gene: TRBD2; CDR3aa: CASSVVPSGVDTQYF; CDR3nt: TGTGCCAGCAGCGTAGTTCCTAGCGGGGTAGATACGCAGTATTTT
abundance: -; v_gene: TRBV19; j_gene: TRBJ2-2; d_gene: TRBD2; CDR3aa: CASRESGSVGTGELFF; CDR3nt: TGTGCCAGTAGAGAGAGCGGGAGTGTCGGCACCGGGGAGCTGTTTTTT
abundance: -; v_gene: TRBV12-3/TRBV12-4; j_gene: TRBJ1-4; d_gene: TRBD1; CDR3aa: CASSLGQVEKLFF; CDR3nt: TGTGCCAGCAGCCTCGGACAGGTCGAAAAACTGTTTTTT
abundance: once; v_gene: TRBV19; j_gene: TRBJ1-1; d_gene: TRBD1; CDR3aa: CASSRDRDEAFF; CDR3nt: TGTGCCAGTAGTCGTGACAGGGATGAAGCTTTCTTT
abundance: -; v_gene: TRBV20-1; j_gene: TRBJ1-2; d_gene: -; CDR3aa: CSAKVRKSYTF; CDR3nt: TGCAGTGCTAAAGTGAGAAAAAGCTACACCTTC
abundance: -; v_gene: TRBV19; j_gene: TRBJ2-1; d_gene: -; CDR3aa: CASSTTAVLGYNEQFF; CDR3nt: TGTGCCAGTAGTACCACAGCCGTTCTCGGGTACAATGAGCAGTTCTTC
abundance: -; v_gene: TRBV6-2/TRBV6-3; j_gene: TRBJ1-1; d_gene: TRBD1; CDR3aa: CASSDRDRGREAFF; CDR3nt: TGTGCCAGCAGTGACCGGGACAGGGGTAGAGAAGCTTTCTTT
abundance: -; v_gene: TRBV11-2; j_gene: TRBJ2-5; d_gene: -; CDR3aa: CASSLLYQETQYF; CDR3nt: TGTGCCAGCAGCCTCCTCTACCAAGAGACCCAGTACTTC
abundance: -; v_gene: TRBV6-5; j_gene: TRBJ1-2; d_gene: -; CDR3aa: CASSYSGGLNYGYTF; CDR3nt: TGTGCCAGCAGTTACTCGGGGGGCCTAAACTATGGCTACACCTTC